This entry is about one T cell receptor beta chain. This CDR3 spans 13 amino acids. The germline gives CDR1 MNHEY, CDR2 SMNVEV (reference sequence). The germline V and J ends were trimmed by 6 bases and 5 bases, with 11 bases remaining between them. The data originate from a study of cytomegalovirus exposure and HLA in healthy donors. PCR involved 60 Vbeta and 13 Jbeta primers. Using immunoSEQ multiplex PCR, the repertoire was profiled, and TCRdb retains in-frame clones only, with some absent. The table lists about 150,000 clones, 82% of them singletons. The gene calls are TRBV27 and TRBJ1-5; D is perhaps TRBD1 (5 bases). Sample: PBMCs. The source is a woman in her forties or fifties in good health and CMV-seropositive. The CDR3 DNA is TGTGCCAGCAGGGCCACGGGGGATCAGCCCCAGCATTTT. Translation: CASRATGDQPQHF.